What follows are 15 T cell receptor beta chains derived from one specimen sequenced in a study of blood T cells in healthy people across ages. Together with a sample-barcoded 5' primer, a J-beta primer mix was included in a second PCR lasting about 6 to 12 cycles. TCRdb re-analysed the 5' RACE reads in MiXCR, keeping a single row per CDR3 protein. The data show about 1.5 million distinct CDR3 sequences, approximately 42% seen once. The sequenced material came from blood. These receptors originate from a woman under 30 in good health.

This chain links TRBV2 with TRBJ1-5; 7 positions agree with TRBD1. The V gene's germline CDR1 is SNHLY and CDR2 FYNNEI. V lost 8 bases and J lost 0; bases outside the gene matches: 1. The CDR3 totals 13 residues. CDR3 sequence reads: CASGQDSNQPQHF. The CDR3 DNA sequence: TGTGCCAGCGGACAGGATAGCAATCAGCCCCAGCATTTT.

This clonotype was counted between two and nine times. The genes are TRBV10-3 and TRBJ1-2, with D hard to call. CDR3 length: 11 amino acids. V lost 6 bases, J lost 3 bases, and 5 bases lay in between. CDR1 is ENHRY, CDR2 SYGVKD, per germline. The CDR3 DNA sequence: TGTGCCATCAGCCAGCACTATGGCTACACCTTC. Translated: CAISQHYGYTF.

The chain has TRBV7-3 and TRBJ2-3, with unresolved D. V was cut by 2 bases and J by 1 base, with 10 bases left in between. CDR3 length equals 15 residues. Per germline, CDR1 SGHTA and CDR2 FQGTGA. The CDR3 region has the DNA TGTGCCAGCAGCTTAGTGGGTATAGGCACAGATACGCAGTATTTT. Its protein product is CASSLVGIGTDTQYF.

The rearrangement uses TRBV9 and TRBJ2-7, with TRBD2 identical over 7 bases. Germline CDR1 reads SGDLS; CDR2 reads YYNGEE. This CDR3 has 15 residues. V was clipped by 4 bases and J by 1 base; unmatched bases: 8. CDR3 DNA: TGTGCCAGCAGCCCGGGACTACCTTTTTCCTACGAGCAGTACTTC. Protein sequence: CASSPGLPFSYEQYF.

V is TRBV29-1 and J is TRBJ1-2; TRBD1 matches at 7 bases. Losses at the gene ends were 6 bases for V and 4 bases for J; bases not matched to a gene: 11. Germline V gene data show CDR1 as SQVTM and CDR2 as ANQGSEA. The CDR3 sequence is 14 residues long. CDR3 amino acids: CSVTTDREVYGYTF. The CDR3 coding sequence is TGCAGCGTAACTACCGACAGGGAGGTCTATGGCTACACCTTC.

The J gene is TRBJ2-4, the V gene TRBV20-1; D is ambiguous. The end of the DNA aligns better with TRBJ2-5, so the J call may be wrong. The CDR3 has 14 amino acids. Germline-derived CDR1 and CDR2 are DFQATT and SNEGSKA (reference sequence). The CDR3 DNA reads TGCAGTGCTAGCGGTGACACCGGTCAAGAGACCCAGTACTTC. Protein product: CSASGDTGQETQYF.

The rearrangement joins TRBV5-1 to TRBJ1-5, with 7 nucleotides matching TRBD1. The germline CDR1 and CDR2 sequences are SGHRS and YFSETQ. The J segment lost 6 bases and the V segment lost 3 bases, leaving 9 bases of the junction unmatched. The CDR3 runs to 15 residues. CDR3 nucleotides: TGCGCCAGCAGCTGGGCGGGACAGTCTATTCAGCCCCAGCATTTT. Its translation: CASSWAGQSIQPQHF. Full variable domain (remainder filled in from reference TRBV5-1 and TRBJ1-5): KAGVTQTPRYLIKTRGQQVTLSCSPISGHRSVSWYQQTPGQGLQFLFEYFSETQRNKGNFPGRFSGRQFSNSRSEMNVSTLELGDSALYLCASSWAGQSIQPQHFGDGTRLSIL.

This chain joins TRBV20-1 and TRBJ1-2; D remains ambiguous. The V gene's germline CDR1 is DFQATT and CDR2 SNEGSKA (reference sequence). V lost 0 bases to trimming and J lost 2 bases, with 7 bases between them. The CDR3 spans 13 residues. CDR3 residues: CSARDPDNYGYTF. In DNA form, the CDR3 reads TGCAGTGCTAGAGATCCGGACAACTATGGCTACACCTTC.

This chain connects TRBV25-1 to TRBJ2-5; 9 bases line up with TRBD2. CDR3 size: 17 residues. Germline V gene data show CDR1 as MGHDK and CDR2 as SYGVNS. The trim removed 4 bases at V and 11 bases at J, leaving 20 bases unmatched. This CDR3 is CASSAPGSGRLGNGQYF. CDR3 in DNA: TGTGCCAGCAGTGCCCCGGGGAGCGGGAGGCTAGGCAATGGGCAGTACTTC.

This clonotype was picked up a small number of times. This chain connects TRBV5-1 to TRBJ2-5, with unresolved D. The V end lost 2 bases, the J end lost 5 bases, and 10 bases lay between the germline ends. The CDR3 loop spans 13 amino acids. The V gene's germline CDR1 is SGHRS and CDR2 YFSETQ. CDR3 residues: CASSFPDRETQYF. DNA of the CDR3: TGCGCCAGCAGCTTCCCGGACCGGGAGACCCAGTACTTC.

This clonotype was observed a handful of times. V and J are TRBV12-3 or TRBV12-4 and TRBJ2-1; 10 bases line up with TRBD1. This CDR3 comprises 13 residues. V lost 8 bases and J lost 6; bases outside the gene matches: 4. The CDR3 coding sequence is TGTGCCAGCGGGACAGGGGTGCCCAATGAGCAGTTCTTC. Its protein product is CASGTGVPNEQFF.

V is TRBV4-3 and J is TRBJ2-3; TRBD2 aligns across 9 bases. CDR3 length: 18 amino acids. Germline V CDR1 and CDR2: LGHNA, YSLEER. V dropped 0 bases and J dropped 7; count of bases not matched to a gene: 14. The CDR3 nucleotides read TGCGCCAGCAGCCAAGAGTTGCTTGGGCTAGCGGGAAGTCATACGCAGTATTTT. Its protein is CASSQELLGLAGSHTQYF.

This clonotype was counted only a few times. The chain carries TRBV20-1 and TRBJ2-3, with TRBD2 matching 9 bases. V was pared by 6 bases and J by 3 bases, with 10 bases of the junction left unmatched. CDR3 length equals 15 residues. The germline CDR1 and CDR2 sequences are DFQATT and SNEGSKA (reference sequence). In DNA, the CDR3 is TGCAGTGCCAATCGAGCGGGAGGTTCGACAGATACGCAGTATTTT. This codes for CSANRAGGSTDTQYF.

The chain is built from TRBV7-9 and TRBJ2-5, with 12 nucleotides matching TRBD2. Trimming cost V 5 bases and J 11 bases; bases outside gene matches: 15. Looked up from germline, CDR1 is SEHNR and CDR2 is FQNEAQ (reference sequence). CDR3 length: 16 amino acids. The CDR3 bases are TGTGCCAGCAGCCCCAGAACTAGCGGGAGGAGTAGTGAGCAGTACTTC. It codes for CASSPRTSGRSSEQYF.

The chain has TRBV7-2 and TRBJ1-2; TRBD1 might be the D (6 bases). This CDR3 is 15 amino acids long. Between the trimmed V and J ends, which lost 3 bases and 4 bases, there was a span of 15 bases. CDR1 SGHTA and CDR2 FQGNSA come from the germline V gene. DNA of the CDR3: TGTGCCAGCAGCTTGGACCTGACAGGAGCCTATGGCTACACCTTC. Amino acid sequence: CASSLDLTGAYGYTF.